The 3 T cell receptor beta chains listed next were all sequenced from one sample in a study of shared clonotypes between healthy human individuals. Generated by immunoSEQ multiplex PCR, the TCRdb table keeps only in-frame clones and is missing some. Here the sample spans around 560,000 clones, roughly 95% being singletons. Positive CCR7 selection of CD45RO-negative cells yielded the naive CD8 cells, and terminally differentiated effector memory CD45RA+ cells were excluded. Sequenced: naive CD8+ T cells sorted from blood. These receptors originate from a woman in her thirties in good health.

The V call is TRBV5-4, the J call TRBJ2-3; no clear D. Germline values: CDR1 SGHNT, CDR2 YYREEE (reference sequence). This CDR3 contains 13 residues. V lost 4 bases and J 4 bases, leaving 10 bases between the germline ends. CDR3 sequence: CASSQGPSDTQYF. The DNA for the CDR3 is TGTGCCAGCAGCCAAGGACCATCAGATACGCAGTATTTT.

Concerning this clone: Other nucleotide sequences in the sample specify the same CDR3. The chain couples TRBV11-2 to TRBJ2-7; no definite D call. CDR1 and CDR2 from the germline V gene are SGHAT and FQNNGV. The V and J ends lost 5 bases and 4 bases respectively, with 9 bases between them. The CDR3 covers 12 residues. CDR3 in amino acids: CASSLGRYEQYF. The CDR3 DNA sequence: TGTGCCAGCAGCCTTGGAAGGTACGAGCAGTACTTC. Based on the CDR3 plus reference TRBV11-2 and TRBJ2-7, the full variable domain is EAGVAQSPRYKIIEKRQSVAFWCNPISGHATLYWYQQILGQGPKLLIQFQNNGVVDDSQLPKDRFSAERLKGVDSTLKIQPAKLEDSAVYLCASSLGRYEQYFGPGTRLTVT.

The chain is built from TRBV19 and TRBJ1-1; no definite D call. Germline V CDR1 and CDR2: LNHDA, SQIVND (reference sequence). Trimming pared 0 bases from V and 1 base from J, leaving 6 bases between. The CDR3 is 14 amino acids. CDR3 coding DNA: TGTGCCAGTAGTATAGAGCCCGGGAACACTGAAGCTTTCTTT. Protein product: CASSIEPGNTEAFF.